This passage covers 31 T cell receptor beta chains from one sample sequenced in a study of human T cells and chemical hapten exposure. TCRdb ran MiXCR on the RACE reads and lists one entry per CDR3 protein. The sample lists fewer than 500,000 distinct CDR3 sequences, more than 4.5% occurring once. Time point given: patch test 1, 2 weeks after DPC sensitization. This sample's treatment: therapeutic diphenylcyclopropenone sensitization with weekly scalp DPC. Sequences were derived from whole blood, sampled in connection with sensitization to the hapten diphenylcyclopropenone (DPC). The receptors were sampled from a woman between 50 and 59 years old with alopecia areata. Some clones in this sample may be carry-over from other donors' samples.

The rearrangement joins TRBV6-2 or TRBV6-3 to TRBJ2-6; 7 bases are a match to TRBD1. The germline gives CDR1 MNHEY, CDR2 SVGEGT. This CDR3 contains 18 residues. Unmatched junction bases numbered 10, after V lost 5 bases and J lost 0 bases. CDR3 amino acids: CASSATRQGLSGANVLTF. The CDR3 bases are TGTGCCAGCAGTGCCACCCGACAGGGCCTCTCTGGGGCCAACGTCCTGACTTTC.

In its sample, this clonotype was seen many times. The chain's CDR3 is CASSEAQAYSNQPQHF. The CDR3 DNA reads TGTGCCAGCAGTGAAGCACAGGCATATAGCAATCAGCCCCAGCATTTT. This rearrangement joins TRBV6-1 to TRBJ1-5, with D tentatively TRBD1 (5 bases). V was shortened by 0 bases and J by 0 bases, with 9 bases between the two germline ends. CDR1 is MNHNS, CDR2 SASEGT, per germline. The length of the CDR3 is 16 residues.

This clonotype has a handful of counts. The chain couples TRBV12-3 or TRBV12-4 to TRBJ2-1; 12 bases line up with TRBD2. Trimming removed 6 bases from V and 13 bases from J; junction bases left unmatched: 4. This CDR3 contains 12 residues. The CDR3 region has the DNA TGTGCCAGCAGACTAGCGGGAGGCCCCCAGTTCTTC. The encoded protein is CASRLAGGPQFF.

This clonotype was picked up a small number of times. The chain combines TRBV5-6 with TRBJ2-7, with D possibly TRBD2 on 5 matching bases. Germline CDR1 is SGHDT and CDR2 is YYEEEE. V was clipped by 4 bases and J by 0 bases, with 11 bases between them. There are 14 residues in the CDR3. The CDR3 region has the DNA TGTGCCAGCAGCCCCGCCCGGGGCTCCTACGAGCAGTACTTC. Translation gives CASSPARGSYEQYF.

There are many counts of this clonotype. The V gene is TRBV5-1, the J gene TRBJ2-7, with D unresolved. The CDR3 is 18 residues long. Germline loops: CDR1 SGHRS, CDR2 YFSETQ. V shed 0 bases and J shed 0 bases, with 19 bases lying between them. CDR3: CASSLAPTRLRSSYEQYF. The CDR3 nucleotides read TGCGCCAGCAGCTTGGCCCCGACGAGGCTCCGGAGCTCCTACGAGCAGTACTTC.

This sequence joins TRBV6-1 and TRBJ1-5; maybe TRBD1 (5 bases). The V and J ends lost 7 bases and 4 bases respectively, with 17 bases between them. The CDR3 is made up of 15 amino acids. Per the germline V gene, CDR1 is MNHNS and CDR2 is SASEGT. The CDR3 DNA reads TGTGCCAGCATGGAGGACATTTACCCTAATCAGCCCCAGCATTTT. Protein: CASMEDIYPNQPQHF.

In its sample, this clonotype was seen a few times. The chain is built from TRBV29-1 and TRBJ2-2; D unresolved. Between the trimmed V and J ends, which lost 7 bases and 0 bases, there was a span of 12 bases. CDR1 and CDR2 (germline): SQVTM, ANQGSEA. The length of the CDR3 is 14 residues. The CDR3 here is CSAALLTNTGELFF. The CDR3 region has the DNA TGCAGCGCCGCCCTCCTAACGAACACCGGGGAGCTGTTTTTT.

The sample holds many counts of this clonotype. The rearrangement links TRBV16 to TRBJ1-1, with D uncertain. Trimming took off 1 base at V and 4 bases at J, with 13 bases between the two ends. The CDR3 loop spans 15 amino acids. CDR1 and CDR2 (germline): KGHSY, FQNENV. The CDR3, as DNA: TGTGCCAGCAGCCAATATGGGGTGTCTGCCACTGAAGCTTTCTTT. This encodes CASSQYGVSATEAFF.

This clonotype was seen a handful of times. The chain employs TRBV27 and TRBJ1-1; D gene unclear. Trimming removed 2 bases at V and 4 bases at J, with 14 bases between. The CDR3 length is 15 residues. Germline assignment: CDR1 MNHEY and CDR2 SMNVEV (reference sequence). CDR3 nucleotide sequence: TGTGCCAGCAGTTTAAGGGCCAGACTGGGCACTGAAGCTTTCTTT. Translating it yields CASSLRARLGTEAFF.

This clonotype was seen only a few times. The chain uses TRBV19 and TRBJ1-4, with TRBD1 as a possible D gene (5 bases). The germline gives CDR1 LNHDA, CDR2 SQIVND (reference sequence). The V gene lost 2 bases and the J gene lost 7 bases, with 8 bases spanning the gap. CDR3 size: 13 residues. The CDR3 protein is CASSIPGTEKLFF. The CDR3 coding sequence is TGTGCCAGTAGTATACCAGGGACTGAAAAACTGTTTTTT.

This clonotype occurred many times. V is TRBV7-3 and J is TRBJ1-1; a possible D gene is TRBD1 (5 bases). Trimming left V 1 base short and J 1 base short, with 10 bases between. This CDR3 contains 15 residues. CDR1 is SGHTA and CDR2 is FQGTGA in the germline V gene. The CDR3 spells CASSLSPTANTEAFF. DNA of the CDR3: TGTGCCAGCAGCTTAAGCCCGACAGCGAACACTGAAGCTTTCTTT.

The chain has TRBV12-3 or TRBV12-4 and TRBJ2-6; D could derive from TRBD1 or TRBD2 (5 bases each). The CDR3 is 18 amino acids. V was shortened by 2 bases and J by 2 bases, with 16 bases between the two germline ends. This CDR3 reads CASSLSRLGTPGANVLTF. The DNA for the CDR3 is TGTGCCAGCAGTTTAAGTCGGTTAGGGACCCCTGGGGCCAACGTCCTGACTTTC.

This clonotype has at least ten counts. CDR3 sequence reads: CAISSRDSNQPQHF. CDR3 DNA sequence: TGTGCCATCAGCTCCCGGGACAGTAATCAGCCCCAGCATTTT. The rearrangement uses TRBV10-3 and TRBJ1-5; 7 positions match TRBD1. Germline trimming cut 6 bases from V and 4 bases from J; bases unmatched to any gene: 6. CDR3 length: 14 residues. Germline CDR1 and CDR2: ENHRY and SYGVKD.

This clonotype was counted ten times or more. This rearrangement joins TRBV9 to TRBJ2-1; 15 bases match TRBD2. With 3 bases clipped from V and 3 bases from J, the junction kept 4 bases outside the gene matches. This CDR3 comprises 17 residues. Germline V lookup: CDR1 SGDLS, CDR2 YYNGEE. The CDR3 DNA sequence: TGTGCCAGCAGCGGGACTAGCGGGAGGGGGATCTACAATGAGCAGTTCTTC. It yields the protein CASSGTSGRGIYNEQFF. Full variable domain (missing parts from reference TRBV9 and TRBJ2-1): DSGVTQTPKHLITATGQRVTLRCSPRSGDLSVYWYQQSLDQGLQFLIQYYNGEERAKGNILERFSAQQFPDLHSELNLSSLELGDSALYFCASSGTSGRGIYNEQFFGPGTRLTVL.

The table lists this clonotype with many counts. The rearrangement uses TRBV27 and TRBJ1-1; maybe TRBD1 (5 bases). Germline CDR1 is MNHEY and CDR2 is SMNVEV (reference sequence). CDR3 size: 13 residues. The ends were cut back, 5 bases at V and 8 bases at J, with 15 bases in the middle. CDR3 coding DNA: TGTGCCAGCAGTCCTACGGTCGGGGCAGAAGCTTTCTTT. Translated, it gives CASSPTVGAEAFF.

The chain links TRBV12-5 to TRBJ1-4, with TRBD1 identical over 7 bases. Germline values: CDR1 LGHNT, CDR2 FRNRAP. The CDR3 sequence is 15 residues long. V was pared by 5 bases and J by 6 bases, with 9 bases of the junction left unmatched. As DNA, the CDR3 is TGTGCTAGTGGTCTAACAGGGGAGCGGCATGAAAAACTGTTTTTT. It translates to CASGLTGERHEKLFF.

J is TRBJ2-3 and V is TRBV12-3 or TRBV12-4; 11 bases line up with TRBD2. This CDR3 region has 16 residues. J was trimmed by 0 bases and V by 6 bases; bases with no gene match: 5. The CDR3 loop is CASRTGTSGSTDTQYF. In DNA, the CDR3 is TGTGCCAGCAGGACCGGGACTAGCGGTAGCACAGATACGCAGTATTTT.

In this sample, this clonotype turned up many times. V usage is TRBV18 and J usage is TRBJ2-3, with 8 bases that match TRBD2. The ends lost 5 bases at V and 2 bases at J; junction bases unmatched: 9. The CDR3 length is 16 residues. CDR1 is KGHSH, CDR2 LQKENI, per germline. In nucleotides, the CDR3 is TGTGCCAGCTCAACAGATAGCGGGATCTTCACAGATACGCAGTATTTT. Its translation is CASSTDSGIFTDTQYF.

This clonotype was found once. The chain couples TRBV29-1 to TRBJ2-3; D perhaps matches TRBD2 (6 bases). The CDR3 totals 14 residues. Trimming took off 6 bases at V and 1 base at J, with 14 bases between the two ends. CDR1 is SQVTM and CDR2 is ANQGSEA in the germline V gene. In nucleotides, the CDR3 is TGCAGCGTGGGAGGATCACAGGGCACAGATACGCAGTATTTT. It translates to CSVGGSQGTDTQYF.

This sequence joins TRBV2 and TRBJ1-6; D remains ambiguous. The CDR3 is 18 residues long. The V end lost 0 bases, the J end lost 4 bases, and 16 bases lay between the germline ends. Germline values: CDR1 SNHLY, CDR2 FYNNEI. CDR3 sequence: CASSEARGSGQYNSPLHF. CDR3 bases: TGTGCCAGCAGTGAAGCCCGTGGCAGCGGGCAGTATAATTCACCCCTCCACTTT.

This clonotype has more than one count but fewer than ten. This CDR3 is CASSRDPRGANVLTF. In DNA form, the CDR3 reads TGTGCCAGCAGCCGGGACCCTCGTGGGGCCAACGTCCTGACTTTC. This chain joins TRBV12-3 or TRBV12-4 and TRBJ2-6, with D perhaps assigned TRBD1 or TRBD2 (5 bases each). With 6 bases removed from V and 3 bases from J, the gap between germline ends came to 12 bases. The CDR3 extends over 15 amino acids.

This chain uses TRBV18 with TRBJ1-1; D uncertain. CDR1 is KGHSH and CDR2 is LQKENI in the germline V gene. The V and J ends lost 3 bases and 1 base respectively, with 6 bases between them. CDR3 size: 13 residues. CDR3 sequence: CASSPERNTEAFF. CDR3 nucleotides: TGTGCCAGCTCACCTGAGAGGAACACTGAAGCTTTCTTT.

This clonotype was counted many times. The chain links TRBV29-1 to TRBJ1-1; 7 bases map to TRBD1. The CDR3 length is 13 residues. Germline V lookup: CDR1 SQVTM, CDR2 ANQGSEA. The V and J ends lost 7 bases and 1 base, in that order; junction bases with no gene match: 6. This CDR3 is CSGDRAPNTEAFF. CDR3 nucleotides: TGCAGCGGTGACAGGGCCCCGAACACTGAAGCTTTCTTT.

In DNA, the CDR3 is TGTGCCAGCAGCTTAGTGGGGGCCGGAACTTACAATGAGCAGTTCTTC. It yields the protein CASSLVGAGTYNEQFF. This chain uses TRBV7-2 with TRBJ2-1; D might be TRBD1 (6 bases). V gave up 1 base and J gave up 4 bases, with 14 bases separating them. The length of the CDR3 is 16 residues. Germline CDR1 SGHTA, CDR2 FQGNSA. The whole variable domain, filled in from reference TRBV7-2 and TRBJ2-1, reads GAGVSQSPSNKVTEKGKDVELRCDPISGHTALYWYRQSLGQGLEFLIYFQGNSAPDKSGLPSDRFSAERTGGSVSTLTIQRTQQEDSAVYLCASSLVGAGTYNEQFFGPGTRLTVL.

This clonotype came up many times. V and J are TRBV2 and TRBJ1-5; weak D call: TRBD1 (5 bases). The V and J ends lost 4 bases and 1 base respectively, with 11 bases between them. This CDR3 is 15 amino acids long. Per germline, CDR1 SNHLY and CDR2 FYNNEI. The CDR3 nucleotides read TGTGCCAGCAGTGGGGACGGAGGGAGCAATCAGCCCCAGCATTTT. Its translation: CASSGDGGSNQPQHF.

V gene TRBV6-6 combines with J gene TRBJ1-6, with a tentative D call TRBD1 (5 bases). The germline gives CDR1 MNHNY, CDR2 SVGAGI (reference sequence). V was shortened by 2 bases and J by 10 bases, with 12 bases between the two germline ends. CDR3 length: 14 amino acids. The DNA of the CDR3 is TGTGCCAGCAGTTACAGAGGGGAATGGTCACCCCTCCACTTT. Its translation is CASSYRGEWSPLHF.

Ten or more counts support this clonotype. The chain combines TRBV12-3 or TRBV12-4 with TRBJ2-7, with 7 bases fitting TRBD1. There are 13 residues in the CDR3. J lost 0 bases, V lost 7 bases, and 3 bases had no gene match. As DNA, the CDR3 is TGTGCCAGCACCCGGGACAGCTCCTACGAGCAGTACTTC. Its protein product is CASTRDSSYEQYF.

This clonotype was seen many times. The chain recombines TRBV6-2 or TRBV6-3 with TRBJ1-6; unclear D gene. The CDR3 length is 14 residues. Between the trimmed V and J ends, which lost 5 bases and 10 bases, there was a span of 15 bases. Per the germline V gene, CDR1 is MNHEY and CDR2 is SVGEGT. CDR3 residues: CASSPRVRGSPLHF. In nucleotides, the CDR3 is TGTGCCAGCAGTCCGCGAGTACGGGGATCACCCCTCCACTTT.

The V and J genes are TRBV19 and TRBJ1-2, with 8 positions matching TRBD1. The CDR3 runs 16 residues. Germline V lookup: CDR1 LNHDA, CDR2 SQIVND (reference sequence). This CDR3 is CASRAGGPEGNYGYTF. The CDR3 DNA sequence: TGTGCAAGCCGGGCAGGGGGCCCGGAAGGTAACTATGGCTACACCTTC.

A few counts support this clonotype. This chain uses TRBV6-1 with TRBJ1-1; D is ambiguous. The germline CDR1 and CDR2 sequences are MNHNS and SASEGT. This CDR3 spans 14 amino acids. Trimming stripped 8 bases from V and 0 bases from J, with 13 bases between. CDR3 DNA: TGTGCCAGCGATAAGGACCGCATGAACACTGAAGCTTTCTTT. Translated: CASDKDRMNTEAFF.

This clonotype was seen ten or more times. DNA of the CDR3: TGTGCCAGCAGCTTAACGAGATCAGATACGCAGTATTTT. Its protein product is CASSLTRSDTQYF. This chain connects TRBV7-2 to TRBJ2-3; D is uncertain. The CDR3 contains 13 residues. Trimming pared 2 bases from V and 4 bases from J, leaving 7 bases between. The germline gives CDR1 SGHTA, CDR2 FQGNSA.